Listed below are T cell receptor beta chains from one sample, sequenced in a study of shared clonotypes between healthy human individuals. Repertoires were generated with immunoSEQ multiplex PCR, while TCRdb's copy carries only in-frame clones and drops some. The data contain about 530,000 clones, about 95% of them singletons. The source material was naive CD4+ T cells sorted from blood. These TCRs come from a woman in her 30s in good health. The CDR3 runs from the conserved cysteine through the conserved F or W. A D gene is named only where the DNA matches it firmly. Clone size is given for some rows only: seen once, a few or many times, or a class if the clone is expanded.

v_gene	j_gene	d_gene	abundance	CDR3aa	CDR3nt
TRBV7-2	TRBJ2-1	NA	NA	CASSSGTGSYNEQFF	TGTGCCAGCAGCTCCGGGACTGGGAGCTACAATGAGCAGTTCTTC
TRBV28	TRBJ1-5	TRBD1	NA	CASSPGAGGSYSNQPQHF	TGTGCCAGCAGTCCCGGGGCAGGGGGATCCTATAGCAATCAGCCCCAGCATTTT
TRBV28	TRBJ1-4	TRBD1	NA	CASSSPPGQGEKLFF	TGTGCCAGCAGTTCTCCCCCGGGACAGGGTGAAAAACTGTTTTTT
TRBV2	TRBJ1-1	NA	NA	CASSVAGMNTEAFF	TGTGCCAGCAGTGTGGCGGGAATGAACACTGAAGCTTTCTTT
TRBV28	TRBJ2-1	NA	once	CASSLTGLYNEQFF	TGTGCCAGCAGTTTAACCGGCCTTTACAATGAGCAGTTCTTC
TRBV9	TRBJ2-1	TRBD2	NA	CASSSVLGLAGYNEQFF	TGTGCCAGCAGCTCCGTTTTAGGGCTAGCGGGCTACAATGAGCAGTTCTTC
TRBV28	TRBJ1-2	TRBD1	NA	CASSLMNYRGIGYTF	TGTGCCAGCAGTTTAATGAATTACAGGGGGATCGGCTACACCTTC
TRBV21-1	TRBJ1-5	NA	NA	CASSKSGESNQPQHF	TGTGCCAGCAGCAAGTCGGGGGAGAGCAATCAGCCCCAGCATTTT
TRBV7-2	TRBJ2-5	TRBD2	NA	CASSLGPAGLKTQYF	TGTGCCAGCAGTCTGGGGCCAGCGGGATTGAAGACCCAGTACTTC
TRBV18	TRBJ2-3	NA	NA	CATQGARADTQYF	TGTGCCACCCAAGGGGCCAGGGCAGATACGCAGTATTTT
TRBV28	TRBJ1-2	NA	NA	CASGGDIRWVNYGYTF	TGTGCCAGCGGCGGGGACATACGATGGGTTAACTATGGCTACACCTTC
TRBV2	TRBJ1-4	NA	NA	CASSGSGNEKLFF	TGTGCCAGCAGTGGGTCAGGGAACGAAAAACTGTTTTTT
TRBV28	TRBJ1-2	TRBD1	NA	CASRPTQGVAYGYTF	TGTGCCAGCCGACCCACCCAGGGGGTGGCCTATGGCTACACCTTC
TRBV18	TRBJ1-5	NA	NA	CASSPESGRQPQHF	TGTGCCAGCTCACCAGAGTCGGGTCGACAGCCCCAGCATTTT
TRBV5-1	TRBJ2-1	TRBD2	NA	CASSRGLAGFIPFF	TGCGCCAGCAGCCGGGGACTAGCGGGCTTTATTCCGTTCTTC
TRBV6-6	TRBJ1-1	TRBD1	NA	CASSITEQGAGTEAFF	TGTGCCAGCAGCATAACTGAGCAGGGGGCGGGCACTGAAGCTTTCTTT
TRBV6-5	TRBJ1-6	NA	NA	CASSYGGDRSPLHF	TGTGCCAGCAGTTACGGGGGGGATAGGTCACCCCTCCACTTT
TRBV7-9	TRBJ2-1	NA	NA	CASSSRGSSYNEQFF	TGTGCCAGCAGCTCCCGCGGGTCCTCCTACAATGAGCAGTTCTTC
TRBV19	TRBJ1-6	NA	NA	CASSIFRANSPLHF	TGTGCCAGCTCCATCTTTAGGGCTAATTCACCCCTCCACTTT
TRBV21-1	TRBJ2-7	NA	NA	CASSLAGALSYEQYF	TGTGCCAGCAGCCTAGCGGGAGCACTCTCCTACGAGCAGTACTTC
TRBV7-9	TRBJ1-1	NA	NA	CASSSQGWNTEAFF	TGTGCCAGCAGCTCGCAGGGGTGGAACACTGAAGCTTTCTTT
TRBV2	TRBJ2-7	TRBD2	NA	CASRPGLAGYEQYF	TGTGCCAGCAGACCCGGACTAGCGGGATACGAGCAGTACTTC
TRBV7-2	TRBJ2-3	NA	NA	CASSLGPAREGTDTQYF	TGTGCCAGCAGCTTAGGTCCCGCCAGGGAAGGCACAGATACGCAGTATTTT
TRBV25-1	TRBJ1-2	NA	NA	CASSAQGNYGYTF	TGTGCCAGCAGTGCGCAGGGGAACTATGGCTACACCTTC